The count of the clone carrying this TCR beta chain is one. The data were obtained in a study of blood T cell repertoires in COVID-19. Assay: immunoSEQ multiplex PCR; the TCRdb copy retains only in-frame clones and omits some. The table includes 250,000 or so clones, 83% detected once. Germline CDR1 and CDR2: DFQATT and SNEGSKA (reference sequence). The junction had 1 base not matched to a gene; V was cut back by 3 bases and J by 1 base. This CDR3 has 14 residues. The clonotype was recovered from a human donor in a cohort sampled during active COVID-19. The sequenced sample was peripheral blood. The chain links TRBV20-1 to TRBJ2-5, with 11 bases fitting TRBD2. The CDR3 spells CSASSGRGQETQYF. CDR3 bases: TGCAGTGCTAGTAGCGGGAGGGGCCAAGAGACCCAGTACTTC.